Sequencing of this T cell receptor (beta chain) was carried out in a study of T cell repertoires in cytomegalovirus infection. On the study more broadly: HLA-C-restricted CMV epitopes, recently identified, and well-studied HLA-B-restricted ones were used by the study. CMV infection and matching HLA type were both indicated by public TCR beta signatures.

This CDR3 has 15 amino acids. Deletions cut 0 bases from V and 3 bases from J, with 12 bases between. Germline values: CDR1 DFQATT, CDR2 SNEGSKA (reference sequence). A single record per CDR3 protein comes from TCRdb applying MiXCR to the reads. This sample carries about 890,000 distinct CDR3 sequences, roughly 31% of them seen once, and the ten largest clones take roughly an eighth. General study points: Predominance within the ex vivo response was attributable to HLA-C-restricted CMV-specific TCR beta clonotypes.

Regarding this clonotype: Its antigen is not known.

This clonotype originated in a human donor in good health (CMV status not recorded). Some clones in this sample may be carry-over from other donors' samples. The sample here was cultured CD8+ T cells from PBMCs, taken from culture after CMV antigen stimulation. V gene TRBV20-1 combines with J gene TRBJ1-3; D is perhaps TRBD1 (5 bases). Here the CDR3 reads CSARDIPGFGNTIYF. CDR3 nucleotides: TGCAGTGCTAGAGACATTCCAGGGTTTGGAAACACCATATATTTT.